The entry below describes one T cell receptor beta chain. These data come from a study of blood T cell repertoires in COVID-19. Sequencing was performed with immunoSEQ multiplex PCR; in TCRdb, only in-frame clones are kept and a portion is missing. Of 200,000 or so clones in the sample, around four fifths are singletons; the top ten hold around 21%. The length of the CDR3 is 14 residues. CDR1 and CDR2 (germline): MNHNS, SASEGT. Trimming removed 3 bases at V and 0 bases at J, with 8 bases between. The TCR was taken from a human donor in a cohort sampled during active COVID-19. The sample comprised peripheral blood. The chain uses TRBV6-1 and TRBJ1-1, with D maybe TRBD1 (5 bases). CDR3 coding DNA: TGTGCCAGCAGTGAGCGACAGATGAACACTGAAGCTTTCTTT. Protein: CASSERQMNTEAFF.